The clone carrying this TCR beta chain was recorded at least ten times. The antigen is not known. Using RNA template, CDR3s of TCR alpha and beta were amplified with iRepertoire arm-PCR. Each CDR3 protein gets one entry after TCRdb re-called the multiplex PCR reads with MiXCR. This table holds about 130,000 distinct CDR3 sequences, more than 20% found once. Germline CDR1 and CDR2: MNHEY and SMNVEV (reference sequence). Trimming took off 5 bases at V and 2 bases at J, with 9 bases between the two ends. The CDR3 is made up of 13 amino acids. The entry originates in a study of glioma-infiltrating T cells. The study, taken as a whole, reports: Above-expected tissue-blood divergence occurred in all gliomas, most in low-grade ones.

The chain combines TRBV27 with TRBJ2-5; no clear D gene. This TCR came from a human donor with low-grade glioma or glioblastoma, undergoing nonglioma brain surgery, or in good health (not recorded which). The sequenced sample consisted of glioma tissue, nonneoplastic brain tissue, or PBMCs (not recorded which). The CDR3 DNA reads TGTGCCAGCAGTCCCGGGCATCAAGAGACCCAGTACTTC. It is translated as CASSPGHQETQYF.